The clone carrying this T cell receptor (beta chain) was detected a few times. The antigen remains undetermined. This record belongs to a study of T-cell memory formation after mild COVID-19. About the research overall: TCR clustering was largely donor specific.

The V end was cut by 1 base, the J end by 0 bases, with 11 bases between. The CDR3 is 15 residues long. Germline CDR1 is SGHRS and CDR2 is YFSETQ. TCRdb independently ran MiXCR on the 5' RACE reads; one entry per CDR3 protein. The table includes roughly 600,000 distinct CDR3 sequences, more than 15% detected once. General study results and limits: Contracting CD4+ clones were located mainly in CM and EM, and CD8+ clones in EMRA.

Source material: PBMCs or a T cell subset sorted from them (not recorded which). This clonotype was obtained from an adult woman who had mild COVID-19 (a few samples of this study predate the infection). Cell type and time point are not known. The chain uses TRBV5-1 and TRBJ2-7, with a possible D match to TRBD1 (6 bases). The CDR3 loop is CASSLTGSSSYEQYF. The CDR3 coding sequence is TGCGCCAGCAGCTTGACAGGGTCCAGCTCCTACGAGCAGTACTTC.